This T cell receptor beta chain was found in a study of OX40 agonist ivuxolimab in advanced cancers. Across the study: Ivuxolimab, which is an agonistic anti-OX40 (CD134) antibody, was administered to the patients. Partial response was recorded in three patients: one hepatocellular carcinoma and two cutaneous melanoma cases.

The table came from immunoSEQ multiplex PCR; TCRdb's copy has only in-frame clones and leaves some out. The sample comprises nearly 65,000 clones, approximately 91% of which are singletons, and less than 5% rests with the top ten. J gave up 6 bases and V 6 bases, and 7 bases lay outside the gene matches. The CDR3 totals 15 residues. Germline-derived CDR1 and CDR2 are WSHSY and SAAADI. Baseline was the first blood sampling point, followed by cycle 4 day 1 and cycle 7 day 1. The rearrangement uses TRBV10-2 and TRBJ2-2; the match to TRBD1 covers 10 bases. This TCR came from an adult with an advanced solid tumor such as melanoma, head and neck, liver or kidney cancer. The source was CD4+ or CD8+ T cells sorted from blood, collected in a trial of the OX40 agonist ivuxolimab. In DNA form, the CDR3 reads TGCGCCAGCAGGGGACAGGGGCTTTTCCCCGGGGAGCTGTTTTTT. The encoded protein is CASRGQGLFPGELFF.